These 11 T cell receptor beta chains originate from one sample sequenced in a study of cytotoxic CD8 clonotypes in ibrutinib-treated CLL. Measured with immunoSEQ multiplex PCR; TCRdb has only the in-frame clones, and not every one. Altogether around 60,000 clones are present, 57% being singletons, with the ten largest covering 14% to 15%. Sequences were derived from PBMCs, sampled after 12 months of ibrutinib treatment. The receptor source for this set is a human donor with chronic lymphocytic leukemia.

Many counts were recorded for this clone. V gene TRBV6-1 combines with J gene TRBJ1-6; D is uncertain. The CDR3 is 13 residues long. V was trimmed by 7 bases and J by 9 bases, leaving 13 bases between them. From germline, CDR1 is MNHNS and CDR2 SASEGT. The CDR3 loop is CASTNQRRSPLHF. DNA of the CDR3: TGTGCCAGCACCAACCAAAGGCGTTCACCCCTCCACTTT.

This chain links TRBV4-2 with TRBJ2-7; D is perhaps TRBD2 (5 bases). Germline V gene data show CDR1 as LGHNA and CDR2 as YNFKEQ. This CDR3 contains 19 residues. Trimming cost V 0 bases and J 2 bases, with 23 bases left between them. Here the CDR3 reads CASSQDPPDPSGRTYEQYF. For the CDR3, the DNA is TGTGCCAGCAGCCAAGATCCTCCTGACCCAAGCGGAAGAACCTACGAGCAGTACTTC.

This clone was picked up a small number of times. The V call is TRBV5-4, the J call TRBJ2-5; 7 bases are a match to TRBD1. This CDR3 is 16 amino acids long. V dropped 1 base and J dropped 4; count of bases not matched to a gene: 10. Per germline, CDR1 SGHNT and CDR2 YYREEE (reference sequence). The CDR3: CASSLMGQRRVETQYF. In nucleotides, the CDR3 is TGTGCCAGCAGCTTGATGGGACAGAGACGGGTAGAGACCCAGTACTTC.

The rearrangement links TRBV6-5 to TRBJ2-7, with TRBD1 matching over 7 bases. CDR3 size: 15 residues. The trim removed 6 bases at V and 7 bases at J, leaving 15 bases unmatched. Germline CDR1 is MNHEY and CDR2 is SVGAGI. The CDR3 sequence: CASRPGTADFGEQYV. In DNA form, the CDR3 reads TGTGCCAGCAGACCCGGGACAGCCGACTTTGGGGAGCAGTACGTC.

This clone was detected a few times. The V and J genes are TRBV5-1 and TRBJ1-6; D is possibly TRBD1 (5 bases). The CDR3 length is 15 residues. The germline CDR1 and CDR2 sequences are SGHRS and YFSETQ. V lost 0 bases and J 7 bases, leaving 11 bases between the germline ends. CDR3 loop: CASSLVMGQNSPLHF. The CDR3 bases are TGCGCCAGCAGCTTGGTTATGGGGCAAAATTCACCCCTCCACTTT.

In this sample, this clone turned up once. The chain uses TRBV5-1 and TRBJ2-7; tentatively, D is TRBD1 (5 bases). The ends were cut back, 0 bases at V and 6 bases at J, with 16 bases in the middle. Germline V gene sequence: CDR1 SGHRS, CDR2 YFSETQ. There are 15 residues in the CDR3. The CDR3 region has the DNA TGCGCCAGCAGCTTGGTTTCAGGGCCTAGAGCCGAGCAGTACTTC. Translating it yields CASSLVSGPRAEQYF.

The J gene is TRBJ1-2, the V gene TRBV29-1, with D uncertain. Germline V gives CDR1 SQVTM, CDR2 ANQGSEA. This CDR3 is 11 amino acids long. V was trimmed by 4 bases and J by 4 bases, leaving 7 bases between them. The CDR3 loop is CSVGGFYGYTF. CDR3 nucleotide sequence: TGCAGCGTTGGTGGGTTCTATGGCTACACCTTC.

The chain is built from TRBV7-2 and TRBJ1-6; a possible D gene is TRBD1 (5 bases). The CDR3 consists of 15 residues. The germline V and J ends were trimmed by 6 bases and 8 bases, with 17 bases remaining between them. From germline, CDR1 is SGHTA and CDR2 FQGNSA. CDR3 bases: TGTGCCAGCAGAGAGAGTAGGGGAACTTATTCACCCCTCCACTTT. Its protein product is CASRESRGTYSPLHF.

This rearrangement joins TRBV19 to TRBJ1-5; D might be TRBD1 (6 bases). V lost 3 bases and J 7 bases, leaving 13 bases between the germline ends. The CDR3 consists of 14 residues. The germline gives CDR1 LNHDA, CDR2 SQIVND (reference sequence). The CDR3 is CASSIPTGGQPQHF. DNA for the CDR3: TGTGCCAGTAGTATTCCGACCGGGGGCCAGCCCCAGCATTTT.

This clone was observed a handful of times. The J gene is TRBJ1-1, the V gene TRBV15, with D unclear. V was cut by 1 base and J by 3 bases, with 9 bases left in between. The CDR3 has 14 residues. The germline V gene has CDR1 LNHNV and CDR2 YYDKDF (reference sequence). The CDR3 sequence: CATSRVDPHTEAFF. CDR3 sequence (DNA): TGTGCCACCAGCAGAGTGGACCCTCACACTGAAGCTTTCTTT.

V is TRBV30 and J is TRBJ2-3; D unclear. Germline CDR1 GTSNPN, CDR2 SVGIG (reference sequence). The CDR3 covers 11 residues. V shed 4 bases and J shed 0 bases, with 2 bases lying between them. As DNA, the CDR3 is TGTGCCTGGACGAGCACAGATACGCAGTATTTT. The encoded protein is CAWTSTDTQYF.